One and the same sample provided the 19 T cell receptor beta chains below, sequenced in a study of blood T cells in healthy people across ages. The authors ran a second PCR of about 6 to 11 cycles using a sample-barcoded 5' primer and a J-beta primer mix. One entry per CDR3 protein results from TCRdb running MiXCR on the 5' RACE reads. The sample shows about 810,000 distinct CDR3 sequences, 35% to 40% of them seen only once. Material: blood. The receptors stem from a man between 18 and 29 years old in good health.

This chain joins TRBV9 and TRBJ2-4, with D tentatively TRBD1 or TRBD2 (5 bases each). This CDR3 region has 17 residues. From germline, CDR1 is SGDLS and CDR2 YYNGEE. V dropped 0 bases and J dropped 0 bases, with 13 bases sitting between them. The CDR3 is CASSVGPRGLAKNIQYF. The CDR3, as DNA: TGTGCCAGCAGCGTAGGTCCTCGGGGCCTAGCCAAAAACATTCAGTACTTC.

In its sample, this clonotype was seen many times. The DNA for the CDR3 is TGTGCCACCCTCCTTGTATGGAGCGGGGGAGGCACAGATACGCAGTATTTT. Translation: CATLLVWSGGGTDTQYF. The genes are TRBV7-2 and TRBJ2-3; 8 bases align to TRBD2. The CDR3 runs 17 residues. Trimming took 10 bases from V and 1 from J; bases not matched to a gene: 16. Germline V gene lookup returns CDR1 SGHTA and CDR2 FQGNSA.

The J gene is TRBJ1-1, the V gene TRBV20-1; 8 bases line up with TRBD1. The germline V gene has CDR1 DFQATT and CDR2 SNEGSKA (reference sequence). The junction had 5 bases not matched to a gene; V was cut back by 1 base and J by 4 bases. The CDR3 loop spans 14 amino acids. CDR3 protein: CSARGQGRVTEAFF. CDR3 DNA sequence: TGCAGTGCTAGAGGACAGGGGAGGGTCACTGAAGCTTTCTTT.

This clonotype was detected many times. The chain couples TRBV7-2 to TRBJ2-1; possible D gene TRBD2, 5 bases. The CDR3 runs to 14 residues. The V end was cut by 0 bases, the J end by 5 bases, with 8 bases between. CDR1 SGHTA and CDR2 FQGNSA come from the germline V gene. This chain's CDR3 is CASSLASVHNEQFF. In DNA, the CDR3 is TGTGCCAGCAGCTTAGCTAGCGTCCACAATGAGCAGTTCTTC.

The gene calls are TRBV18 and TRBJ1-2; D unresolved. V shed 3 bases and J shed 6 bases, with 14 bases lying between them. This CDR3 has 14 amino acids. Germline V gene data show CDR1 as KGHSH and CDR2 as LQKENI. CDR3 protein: CASSPLGSSDGYTF. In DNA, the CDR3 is TGTGCCAGCTCACCGCTTGGCAGCTCAGATGGCTACACCTTC.

The CDR3 DNA reads TGTACCAGCAGTTCCGGGACAGGGCCTTACGAGCAGTACTTC. It encodes CTSSSGTGPYEQYF. The J gene is TRBJ2-7, the V gene TRBV7-2, with TRBD1 identical over 9 bases. V lost 6 bases and J lost 4; bases outside the gene matches: 7. CDR1 is SGHTA, CDR2 FQGNSA, per germline. The CDR3 spans 14 residues.

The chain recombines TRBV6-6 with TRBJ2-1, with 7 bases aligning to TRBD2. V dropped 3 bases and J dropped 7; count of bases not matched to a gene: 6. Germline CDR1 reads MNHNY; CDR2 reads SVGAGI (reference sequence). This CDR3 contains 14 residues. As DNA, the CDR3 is TGTGCCAGCAGTTATTCTGTCGGGGGGAATGAGCAGTTCTTC. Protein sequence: CASSYSVGGNEQFF.

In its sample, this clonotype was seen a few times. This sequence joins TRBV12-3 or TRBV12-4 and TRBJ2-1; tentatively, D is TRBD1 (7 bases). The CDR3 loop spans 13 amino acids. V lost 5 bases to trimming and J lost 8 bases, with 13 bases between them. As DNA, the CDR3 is TGTGCCAGCAGTCCCAGGGGGGCAGATGAGCAGTTCTTC. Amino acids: CASSPRGADEQFF.

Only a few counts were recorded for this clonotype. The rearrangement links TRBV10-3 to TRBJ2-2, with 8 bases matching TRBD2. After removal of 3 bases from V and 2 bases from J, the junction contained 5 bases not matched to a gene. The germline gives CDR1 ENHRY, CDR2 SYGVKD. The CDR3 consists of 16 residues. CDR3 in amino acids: CAISDVGLANTGELFF. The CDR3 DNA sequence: TGTGCCATCAGTGATGTTGGACTAGCAAACACCGGGGAGCTGTTTTTT.

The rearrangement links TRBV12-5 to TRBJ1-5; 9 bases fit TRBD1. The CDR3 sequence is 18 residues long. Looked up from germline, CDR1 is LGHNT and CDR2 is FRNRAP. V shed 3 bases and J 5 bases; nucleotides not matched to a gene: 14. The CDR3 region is CASGFQLGTGPVDQPQHF. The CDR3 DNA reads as TGTGCTAGTGGTTTCCAGTTGGGGACAGGGCCGGTGGATCAGCCCCAGCATTTT.

This CDR3 reads CAISESGGVGYEQYF. In DNA form, the CDR3 reads TGTGCCATCAGTGAGTCTGGTGGGGTTGGGTACGAGCAGTACTTC. The genes are TRBV10-3 and TRBJ2-7; D is undetermined. The V gene lost 0 bases and the J gene lost 4 bases, with 13 bases spanning the gap. The CDR3 length is 15 residues. The germline V gene has CDR1 ENHRY and CDR2 SYGVKD.

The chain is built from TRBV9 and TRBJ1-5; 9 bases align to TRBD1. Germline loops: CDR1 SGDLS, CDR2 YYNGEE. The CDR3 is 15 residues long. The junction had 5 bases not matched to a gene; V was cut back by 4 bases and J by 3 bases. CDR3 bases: TGTGCCAGCAGCCCGACAGGGGGGAACAATCAGCCCCAGCATTTT. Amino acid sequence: CASSPTGGNNQPQHF.

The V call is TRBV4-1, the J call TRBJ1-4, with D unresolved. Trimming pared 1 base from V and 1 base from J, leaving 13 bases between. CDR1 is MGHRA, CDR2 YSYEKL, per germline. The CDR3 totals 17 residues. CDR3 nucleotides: TGCGCCAGCAGCCAAGTTCGGCCCGGGGAAACTAATGAAAAACTGTTTTTT. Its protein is CASSQVRPGETNEKLFF.

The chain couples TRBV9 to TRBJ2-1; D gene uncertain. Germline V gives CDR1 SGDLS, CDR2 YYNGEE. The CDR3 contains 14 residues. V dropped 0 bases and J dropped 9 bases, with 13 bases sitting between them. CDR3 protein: CASSVGTSPGEQFF. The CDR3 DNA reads TGTGCCAGCAGCGTAGGGACCTCCCCTGGTGAGCAGTTCTTC. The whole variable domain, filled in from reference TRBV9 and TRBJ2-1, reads DSGVTQTPKHLITATGQRVTLRCSPRSGDLSVYWYQQSLDQGLQFLIQYYNGEERAKGNILERFSAQQFPDLHSELNLSSLELGDSALYFCASSVGTSPGEQFFGPGTRLTVL.

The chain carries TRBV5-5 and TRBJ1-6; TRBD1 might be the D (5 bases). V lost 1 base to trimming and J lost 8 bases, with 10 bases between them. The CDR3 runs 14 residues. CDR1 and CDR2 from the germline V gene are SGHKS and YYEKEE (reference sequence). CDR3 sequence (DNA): TGTGCCAGCAGCTTGCGCAGGGTTCATTCACCCCTCCACTTT. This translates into CASSLRRVHSPLHF.

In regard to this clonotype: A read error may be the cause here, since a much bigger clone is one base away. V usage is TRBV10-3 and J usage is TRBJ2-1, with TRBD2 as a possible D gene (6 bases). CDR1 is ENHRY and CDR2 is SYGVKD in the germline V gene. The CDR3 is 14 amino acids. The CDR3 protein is CAISKSIRGAKQFF. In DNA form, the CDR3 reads TGTGCCATCAGTAAGTCAATCCGCGGGGCGAAGCAGTTCTTC.

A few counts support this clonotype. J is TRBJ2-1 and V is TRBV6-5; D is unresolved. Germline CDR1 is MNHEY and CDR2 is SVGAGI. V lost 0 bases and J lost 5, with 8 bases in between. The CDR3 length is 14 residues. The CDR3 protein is CASSYSIRNNEQFF. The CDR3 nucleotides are TGTGCCAGCAGTTACTCGATCAGAAACAATGAGCAGTTCTTC.

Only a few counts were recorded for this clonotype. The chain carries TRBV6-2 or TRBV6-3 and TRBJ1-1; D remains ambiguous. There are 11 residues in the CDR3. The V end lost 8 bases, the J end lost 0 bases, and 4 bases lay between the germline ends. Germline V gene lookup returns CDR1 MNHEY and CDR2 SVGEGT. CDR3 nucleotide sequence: TGTGCCAGCTTTTTGAACACTGAAGCTTTCTTT. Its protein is CASFLNTEAFF.

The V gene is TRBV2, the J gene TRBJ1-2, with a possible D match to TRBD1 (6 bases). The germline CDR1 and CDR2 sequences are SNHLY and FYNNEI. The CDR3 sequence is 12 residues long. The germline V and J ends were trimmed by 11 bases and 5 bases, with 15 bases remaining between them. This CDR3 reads CACPDRSYGYTF. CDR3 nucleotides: TGTGCCTGCCCGGACAGATCATATGGCTACACCTTC.